The next 25 T cell receptor beta chains were all read from a single sample in a study of T cells expressing NK-cell markers. Following a re-call of the 5' RACE reads, TCRdb has one entry per CDR3 protein and lacks DNA. Listed are a few hundred thousand distinct CDR3 sequences; about 0.4% falls within the top ten. The sequenced material came from blood T cells: a sorted CD56 or NKG2C T cell subset, CD4+ or CD8+ T cells, or bulk PBMC T cells (not recorded which). These receptors all come from a man in his late teens or twenties in good health.

This chain links TRBV7-9 with TRBJ1-4; TCRdb returns TRBD1, unconfirmable since there is no DNA. The germline V gene has CDR1 SEHNR and CDR2 FQNEAQ (reference sequence). There are 15 residues in the CDR3. CDR3 loop: CASSAGQGTNEKLFF.

The rearrangement links TRBV18 to TRBJ2-3. Germline V gene lookup returns CDR1 KGHSH and CDR2 LQKENI. The CDR3 is 14 amino acids. The CDR3 here is CASSPPNGPDTQYF.

V usage is TRBV12-3 or TRBV12-4 and J usage is TRBJ2-7; the D call of TRBD1 rests on TCRdb alone, since no DNA is present to check it. The CDR3 has 14 residues. CDR3 residues: CASTLGQGAGEQYF.

The chain couples TRBV7-9 to TRBJ1-2; the TCRdb D gene call, TRBD1, has no DNA to confirm it. From germline, CDR1 is SEHNR and CDR2 FQNEAQ (reference sequence). The CDR3 consists of 15 residues. The CDR3 spells CASSPPRGGNYGYTF.

The chain combines TRBV18 with TRBJ1-2; TCRdb picks TRBD1, but there is no DNA to check that call. The CDR3 runs 15 residues. The germline CDR1 and CDR2 sequences are KGHSH and LQKENI. Here the CDR3 reads CASSTTGQSNYGYTF.

V and J are TRBV20-1 and TRBJ2-3; the D gene TCRdb calls, TRBD2, cannot be checked with no DNA. CDR3 length equals 12 residues. CDR1 DFQATT and CDR2 SNEGSKA come from the germline V gene (reference sequence). The CDR3 protein is CSARERENQQYF.

This chain links TRBV20-1 with TRBJ1-5. CDR3 length equals 14 residues. Germline V gene data show CDR1 as DFQATT and CDR2 as SNEGSKA (reference sequence). This CDR3 is CSASDRGPNQPQHF.

The chain recombines TRBV12-3 or TRBV12-4 with TRBJ2-1; TCRdb picks TRBD1, but there is no DNA to check that call. This CDR3 has 13 residues. The CDR3 is CASSFLSGNEQFF.

The chain uses TRBV6-5 and TRBJ1-4; TCRdb names TRBD1, which stays unverified in the absence of DNA. Per the germline V gene, CDR1 is MNHEY and CDR2 is SVGAGI. This CDR3 is 15 amino acids long. The CDR3 sequence: CASSYQWGSHEKLFF.

V and J are TRBV20-1 and TRBJ2-3; TCRdb picks TRBD2, but there is no DNA to check that call. The germline CDR1 and CDR2 sequences are DFQATT and SNEGSKA (reference sequence). The CDR3 spans 12 residues. The CDR3 sequence is CSALPSADTQYF.

The chain carries TRBV20-1 and TRBJ2-3; TCRdb's D gene call, TRBD1, goes unchecked for lack of DNA. The germline V gene encodes CDR1 DFQATT and CDR2 SNEGSKA (reference sequence). The CDR3 is 14 amino acids. CDR3 residues: CSASGKRGTDTQYF.

CDR3 loop: CASSPMSGSRRSEKLFF. This chain uses TRBV7-2 with TRBJ1-4; lacking DNA, the TRBD1 call made by TCRdb goes unchecked. From germline, CDR1 is SGHTA and CDR2 FQGNSA. The CDR3 extends over 17 amino acids.

The chain employs TRBV29-1 and TRBJ2-7. Germline lookup yields CDR1 SQVTM and CDR2 ANQGSEA. CDR3 length: 13 amino acids. CDR3 loop: CSVKASSHYEQYF.

The V and J genes are TRBV12-3 or TRBV12-4 and TRBJ1-1. The CDR3 is 16 residues long. CDR3 amino acids: CASSPVTGYMNTEAFF.

The chain carries TRBV28 and TRBJ2-1; without DNA, the TCRdb call of TRBD1 cannot be checked. The CDR3 covers 14 residues. Germline values: CDR1 MDHEN, CDR2 SYDVKM. The chain's CDR3 is CASSLLRGRGEQFF.

The gene calls are TRBV7-9 and TRBJ2-2; TCRdb names TRBD1, which stays unverified in the absence of DNA. The CDR3 extends over 17 amino acids. The germline CDR1 and CDR2 sequences are SEHNR and FQNEAQ (reference sequence). The CDR3: CASSPGGRVMATGELFF.

The chain uses TRBV7-2 and TRBJ2-5; TCRdb's D call, TRBD2, is unchecked because there is no DNA. The length of the CDR3 is 16 residues. Germline V gene sequence: CDR1 SGHTA, CDR2 FQGNSA. This CDR3 reads CASRSKAGRYQETQYF.

V is TRBV11-2 and J is TRBJ2-2; checking the TCRdb D call of TRBD1 is not possible without DNA. CDR1 SGHAT and CDR2 FQNNGV come from the germline V gene. The CDR3 has 15 amino acids. CDR3 amino acids: CASSSGQFRTGELFF.

The chain links TRBV7-3 to TRBJ2-2; with no DNA, the TCRdb D assignment of TRBD2 cannot be verified. The germline CDR1 and CDR2 sequences are SGHTA and FQGTGA. The CDR3 runs 16 residues. CDR3 amino acids: CASSPSRTRSDGELFF.

This rearrangement joins TRBV7-3 to TRBJ2-1; TCRdb returns TRBD2, unconfirmable since there is no DNA. The CDR3 sequence is 15 residues long. The germline V gene encodes CDR1 SGHTA and CDR2 FQGTGA. CDR3 sequence reads: CASSLSLAGRDEQFF.

The rearrangement joins TRBV9 to TRBJ2-1; TCRdb's D call, TRBD2, is unchecked because there is no DNA. The CDR3 loop spans 18 amino acids. CDR1 and CDR2 (germline): SGDLS, YYNGEE. CDR3: CASSVGTSGTSSYNEQFF.

V gene TRBV11-2 combines with J gene TRBJ2-6; without DNA, the TCRdb call of TRBD2 cannot be checked. The germline V gene has CDR1 SGHAT and CDR2 FQNNGV. The CDR3 spans 20 residues. The CDR3 spells CASSLQIRGPQSSGANVLTF. The full variable domain, completed using reference TRBV11-2 and TRBJ2-6, is EAGVAQSPRYKIIEKRQSVAFWCNPISGHATLYWYQQILGQGPKLLIQFQNNGVVDDSQLPKDRFSAERLKGVDSTLKIQPAKLEDSAVYLCASSLQIRGPQSSGANVLTFGAGSRLTVL.

The rearrangement uses TRBV19 and TRBJ2-5; the D gene TCRdb calls, TRBD2, cannot be checked with no DNA. In germline, CDR1 is LNHDA, CDR2 SQIVND (reference sequence). The CDR3 is 14 amino acids. The CDR3 sequence is CASSMRTRVETQYF.

The chain joins TRBV6-5 to TRBJ2-6. The length of the CDR3 is 15 residues. Germline assignment: CDR1 MNHEY and CDR2 SVGAGI. The CDR3 reads CASSYRRSGANVLTF.

The chain uses TRBV12-3 or TRBV12-4 and TRBJ2-1; TCRdb picks TRBD2, but there is no DNA to check that call. The CDR3 covers 15 residues. CDR3 sequence reads: CASRGTTSPNNEQFF.